One and the same sample provided the 27 T cell receptor beta chains below, sequenced in a study of CD8+CD57+ T cells in acquired aplastic anemia. Profiling that covered TCR beta VDJ and CDR3 relied on genomic DNA as its template. TCRdb redid the calling of the reads with MiXCR, one entry per CDR3 protein. Of about 250,000 distinct CDR3 sequences in the sample, around 43% are singletons; the top ten hold 7.8%. Whoever was chosen for sequencing had shown CD8+CD57+ cell expansion by flow cytometry. The specimen sequenced was sorted CD4+, CD8+, or CD8+CD57+ T cells (not recorded which) from PBMCs. The receptors were gathered from a human donor with aplastic anemia.

This clonotype has a count of ten or more. The chain carries TRBV4-1 and TRBJ1-5, with 7 bases fitting TRBD1. Germline values: CDR1 MGHRA, CDR2 YSYEKL. J lost 5 bases, V lost 4 bases, and 17 bases had no gene match. This CDR3 spans 18 amino acids. The CDR3 DNA reads TGCGCCAGCAGCCCACTGTCGTCGGATGTAGACAGGGATCAGCCCCAGCATTTT. Translation: CASSPLSSDVDRDQPQHF.

There are many counts of this clonotype. The chain couples TRBV12-3 or TRBV12-4 to TRBJ1-5; D not certain. The length of the CDR3 is 13 residues. The germline V and J ends were trimmed by 5 bases and 4 bases, with 9 bases remaining between them. CDR3 residues: CASSPSGNQPQHF. For the CDR3, the DNA is TGTGCCAGCAGTCCCTCGGGGAATCAGCCCCAGCATTTT.

The chain uses TRBV20-1 and TRBJ2-7; tentatively, D is TRBD1 (7 bases). CDR3 length equals 13 residues. The germline V gene has CDR1 DFQATT and CDR2 SNEGSKA (reference sequence). The germline V and J ends were trimmed by 6 bases and 2 bases, with 14 bases remaining between them. The chain's CDR3 is CSAPTGTAYEQYF. CDR3 DNA sequence: TGCAGTGCCCCGACAGGGACTGCCTACGAGCAGTACTTC.

There are many counts of this clonotype. The chain has TRBV4-1 and TRBJ1-1, with unresolved D. Germline assignment: CDR1 MGHRA and CDR2 YSYEKL. V dropped 6 bases and J dropped 1 base, with 9 bases sitting between them. The CDR3 consists of 13 residues. The CDR3, as DNA: TGCGCCAGCAGAAAGGAGACGAACACTGAAGCTTTCTTT. Encoded protein: CASRKETNTEAFF.

Remarks on this clonotype: With a much larger clone just one base away, this may be a read error. The rearrangement joins TRBV7-2 to TRBJ2-1; 9 bases agree with TRBD2. CDR1 and CDR2 (germline): SGHTA, FQGNSA. This CDR3 is 18 amino acids long. V dropped 3 bases and J dropped 3; count of bases not matched to a gene: 12. This CDR3 is CASSFSAGGLFYYNEQFF. As DNA, the CDR3 is TGTGCCAGCAGCTTTTCAGCGGGGGGCCTCTTTTACTACAATGAGCAGTTCTTC.

The CDR3 DNA sequence: TGTGCCAGCAGCTTAGGTGGTAGCGGGGGGGCGGAGGAGCAGTTCTTC. It specifies CASSLGGSGGAEEQFF. The chain links TRBV7-2 to TRBJ2-1, with 11 bases matching TRBD2. Looked up from germline, CDR1 is SGHTA and CDR2 is FQGNSA. CDR3 length: 16 amino acids. V was pared by 1 base and J by 10 bases, with 9 bases of the junction left unmatched.

This clonotype occurred many times. The chain is built from TRBV7-9 and TRBJ2-2; no reliable D call. The CDR3 length is 13 residues. The germline gives CDR1 SEHNR, CDR2 FQNEAQ (reference sequence). Trimming took off 4 bases at V and 6 bases at J, with 9 bases between the two ends. CDR3 coding DNA: TGTGCCAGCAGCTCGATTCCAGCCGGGGAGCTGTTTTTT. It specifies CASSSIPAGELFF.

This clonotype was seen repeatedly, ten times or more. The chain uses TRBV2 and TRBJ2-1; 7 positions match TRBD2. The CDR3 consists of 13 residues. Germline loops: CDR1 SNHLY, CDR2 FYNNEI. For the CDR3, the DNA is TGTGCAAAGGGGCGGGAGTCTTCGGATGAGCAGTTCTTC. It specifies CAKGRESSDEQFF.

The chain employs TRBV7-6 and TRBJ1-4; tentatively, D is TRBD1 (6 bases). Germline values: CDR1 SGHVS, CDR2 FNYEAQ. V lost 0 bases to trimming and J lost 7 bases, with 12 bases between them. The length of the CDR3 is 15 residues. CDR3 coding DNA: TGTGCCAGCAGCTTAGCGGGGGGCGCTGGTGAAAAACTGTTTTTT. As protein: CASSLAGGAGEKLFF.

The chain has TRBV5-5 and TRBJ1-6; D remains ambiguous. Trimming took off 5 bases at V and 6 bases at J, with 9 bases between the two ends. This CDR3 has 13 amino acids. Germline assignment: CDR1 SGHKS and CDR2 YYEKEE (reference sequence). The CDR3 nucleotides read TGTGCCAGCAGGAGGACTTTTAATTCACCCCTCCACTTT. Its translation: CASRRTFNSPLHF.

About this clonotype itself: Compared with germline, one end of the junction differs, possibly owing to a read error. The chain recombines TRBV7-8 with TRBJ2-2; the match to TRBD1 covers 7 bases. Germline CDR1 SGHVS, CDR2 FQNEAQ. The length of the CDR3 is 16 residues. The DNA for the CDR3 is TGTGCTAGCAGCTTAGGGACAGCCCGGTACACCGGGGAGCTGTTTTTT. This codes for CASSLGTARYTGELFF.

The J gene is TRBJ2-7, the V gene TRBV10-1; D unclear. The V end was cut by 8 bases, the J end by 5 bases, with 13 bases between. The CDR3 sequence is 12 residues long. Germline-derived CDR1 and CDR2 are WNHNN and SYGVQD (reference sequence). As DNA, the CDR3 is TGCGCCAGCTCCCGGCCTGACCACGAGCAGTACTTC. Amino acids: CASSRPDHEQYF.

About this clonotype: A much larger clonotype is one base distant, so this may be a read error. The V call is TRBV4-1, the J call TRBJ2-7; D is possibly TRBD1 (5 bases). Germline V gives CDR1 MGHRA, CDR2 YSYEKL. V lost 4 bases and J 5 bases, leaving 15 bases between the germline ends. This CDR3 has 14 residues. DNA of the CDR3: TGCGCCAGCAGCCCCAGGCAGGGTTACCACGAGCAGTACTTC. Encoded protein: CASSPRQGYHEQYF.

CDR3: CASSQSRRNTGELFF. The CDR3 DNA reads TGTGCCAGCAGTCAAAGTCGACGGAACACCGGGGAGCTGTTTTTT. V usage is TRBV6-6 and J usage is TRBJ2-2; unclear D gene. The CDR3 runs 15 residues. With 5 bases removed from V and 1 base from J, the gap between germline ends came to 11 bases. Germline values: CDR1 MNHNY, CDR2 SVGAGI (reference sequence).

The gene calls are TRBV9 and TRBJ2-2; D gene unclear. V lost 0 bases to trimming and J lost 6 bases, with 21 bases between them. Per the germline V gene, CDR1 is SGDLS and CDR2 is YYNGEE. This CDR3 contains 18 residues. This CDR3 reads CASSVASPGPLSAGELFF. For the CDR3, the DNA is TGTGCCAGCAGCGTAGCATCCCCGGGCCCTCTAAGCGCCGGGGAGCTGTTTTTT. The variable domain in full, with the rest retrieved from reference TRBV9 and TRBJ2-2, is DSGVTQTPKHLITATGQRVTLRCSPRSGDLSVYWYQQSLDQGLQFLIQYYNGEERAKGNILERFSAQQFPDLHSELNLSSLELGDSALYFCASSVASPGPLSAGELFFGEGSRLTVL.

V gene TRBV20-1 combines with J gene TRBJ1-5, with 7 bases fitting TRBD1. The CDR3 sequence is 19 residues long. Germline lookup yields CDR1 DFQATT and CDR2 SNEGSKA (reference sequence). V was clipped by 4 bases and J by 5 bases; unmatched bases: 23. The CDR3 region is CSATRTLGQITGNHQPQHF. CDR3 in DNA: TGCAGTGCTACCCGAACGTTGGGACAGATTACAGGGAACCATCAGCCCCAGCATTTT.

This rearrangement joins TRBV25-1 to TRBJ2-3; tentative D call: TRBD1 (5 bases). Germline assignment: CDR1 MGHDK and CDR2 SYGVNS. Trimming pared 1 base from V and 1 base from J, leaving 12 bases between. This CDR3 contains 16 residues. This chain's CDR3 is CASSEWIRVGTDTQYF. CDR3 DNA: TGTGCCAGCAGTGAATGGATCAGGGTTGGCACAGATACGCAGTATTTT.

This clonotype was seen only once. J is TRBJ1-5 and V is TRBV7-9; 9 bases map to TRBD1. The CDR3 sequence is 16 residues long. Germline assignment: CDR1 SEHNR and CDR2 FQNEAQ (reference sequence). Trimming cost V 3 bases and J 11 bases; bases outside gene matches: 14. CDR3 in DNA: TGTGCCAGCAGCTTCCCCCGGAGGACAGGGGAAGAGACCCAGCATTTT. It yields the protein CASSFPRRTGEETQHF.

The chain combines TRBV5-6 with TRBJ2-1; 8 bases fit TRBD2. Germline V lookup: CDR1 SGHDT, CDR2 YYEEEE. With V trimmed by 4 bases and J by 4 bases, 16 bases remained unmatched. The CDR3 length is 18 residues. DNA for the CDR3: TGTGCCAGCAGCCCATTATGGGGGAGCGGGGGCCTATACAATGAGCAGTTCTTC. It specifies CASSPLWGSGGLYNEQFF.

With regard to this clonotype: Its ends do not fully match the called genes, so a read error is possible. The chain uses TRBV7-9 and TRBJ2-5, with 8 positions matching TRBD1. The CDR3 runs to 13 residues. Germline values: CDR1 SEHNR, CDR2 FQNEAQ (reference sequence). CDR3 sequence reads: CASSPTGGETQYF. The CDR3, as DNA: TGTGCTAGCAGCCCCACAGGGGGAGAGACCCAGTACTTC.

This rearrangement joins TRBV7-9 to TRBJ2-1, with 9 nucleotides matching TRBD2. The ends lost 2 bases at V and 7 bases at J; junction bases unmatched: 6. Per the germline V gene, CDR1 is SEHNR and CDR2 is FQNEAQ (reference sequence). CDR3 size: 15 residues. The CDR3 protein is CASSLKGGGGNEQFF. Written as DNA, the CDR3 is TGTGCCAGCAGCTTAAAGGGCGGGGGGGGTAATGAGCAGTTCTTC.

The V and J genes are TRBV12-3 or TRBV12-4 and TRBJ2-2; 9 bases are shared with TRBD1. The CDR3 is made up of 14 amino acids. J gave up 8 bases and V 6 bases, and 7 bases lay outside the gene matches. The CDR3 region has the DNA TGTGCCAGCAGCTCCGGGACAGGGAGAGGGGAGCTGTTTTTT. The encoded protein is CASSSGTGRGELFF.

The gene calls are TRBV14 and TRBJ1-2; D is unresolved. The CDR3 has 16 residues. V dropped 1 base and J dropped 0 bases, with 12 bases sitting between them. Germline lookup yields CDR1 SGHDN and CDR2 FVKESK. The CDR3 is CASSQGVLVANYGYTF. The CDR3 DNA reads as TGTGCCAGCAGCCAAGGCGTGTTGGTCGCTAACTATGGCTACACCTTC.

The chain employs TRBV15 and TRBJ2-7; TRBD1 matches at 8 bases. This CDR3 contains 16 residues. The V gene's germline CDR1 is LNHNV and CDR2 YYDKDF (reference sequence). V lost 2 bases and J lost 2; bases outside the gene matches: 8. CDR3 DNA: TGTGCCACCAGCAGATTTGGAGGACAGGGACCCTACGAGCAGTACTTC. Residues: CATSRFGGQGPYEQYF.

The chain employs TRBV6-5 and TRBJ2-7; TRBD2 aligns across 7 bases. The CDR3 spans 16 residues. Trimming took 2 bases from V and 0 from J; bases not matched to a gene: 7. Germline CDR1 reads MNHEY; CDR2 reads SVGAGI. The CDR3 sequence: CASSYATSDSSYEQYF. CDR3 bases: TGTGCCAGCAGTTACGCTACTAGCGATAGCTCCTACGAGCAGTACTTC.

The V call is TRBV4-3, the J call TRBJ1-2; 7 bases agree with TRBD1. Looked up from germline, CDR1 is LGHNA and CDR2 is YSLEER. The V segment lost 5 bases and the J segment 5 bases; nucleotides outside the gene matches: 8. The CDR3 has 14 amino acids. The CDR3 DNA follows: TGCGCCAGCAGCTTTCCGGGACAGAAGTATGGCTACACCTTC. Translation gives CASSFPGQKYGYTF.

In regard to this clonotype: Compared with germline, one end of the junction differs, possibly owing to a read error. The rearrangement uses TRBV2 and TRBJ1-1; D remains ambiguous. The germline V gene encodes CDR1 SNHLY and CDR2 FYNNEI. The CDR3 covers 12 residues. The CDR3 DNA follows: TGCGCCACCCCGTCCGGGATTCCTGGAGCTTTCTTT. It yields the protein CATPSGIPGAFF.